One and the same sample provided the 29 T cell receptor beta chains below, sequenced in a study of cytomegalovirus exposure and HLA in healthy donors. The PCR ran on 60 Vbeta and 13 Jbeta primers. Libraries were prepared by immunoSEQ multiplex PCR; TCRdb keeps only in-frame clonotypes and omits some of them. The sample lists 110,000 to 150,000 clones, approximately 70% occurring once. The sample comprised PBMCs. The receptors here all came from a woman aged 40 to 50 in good health and CMV-seronegative.

This clone was observed a handful of times. The gene calls are TRBV9 and TRBJ2-2, with a possible D match to TRBD1 (5 bases). The length of the CDR3 is 12 residues. Germline V gene lookup returns CDR1 SGDLS and CDR2 YYNGEE. V was cut by 4 bases and J by 13 bases, with 14 bases left in between. This CDR3 reads CASSPNGHWLFF. The CDR3 nucleotides are TGTGCCAGCAGCCCGAACGGACACTGGCTGTTTTTT.

V is TRBV15 and J is TRBJ1-1, with D possibly TRBD1 on 6 matching bases. CDR1 LNHNV and CDR2 YYDKDF come from the germline V gene (reference sequence). The V gene lost 3 bases and the J gene lost 4 bases, with 15 bases spanning the gap. The CDR3 runs to 15 residues. The CDR3 loop is CATSSGDTLGTEAFF. The CDR3 coding sequence is TGTGCCACCAGCAGTGGGGACACGTTGGGCACTGAAGCTTTCTTT.

The genes are TRBV6-6 and TRBJ1-1; 7 bases agree with TRBD1. J lost 6 bases, V lost 1 base, and 11 bases had no gene match. In germline, CDR1 is MNHNY, CDR2 SVGAGI (reference sequence). The CDR3 covers 16 residues. The CDR3 loop reads CASSYLSPGGPPEAFF. CDR3 sequence (DNA): TGTGCCAGCAGTTACTTATCCCCAGGGGGTCCCCCTGAAGCTTTCTTT.

The V and J genes are TRBV19 and TRBJ1-1; 8 nucleotides agree with TRBD1. Germline CDR1 reads LNHDA; CDR2 reads SQIVND (reference sequence). The CDR3 sequence is 13 residues long. The V and J ends lost 2 bases and 6 bases, in that order; junction bases with no gene match: 2. The CDR3 DNA reads as TGTGCCAGTAGTATACAGGGGGCCTCTGAAGCTTTCTTT. It encodes CASSIQGASEAFF.

The chain carries TRBV10-3 and TRBJ1-1; 10 nucleotides match TRBD1. V dropped 4 bases and J dropped 4; count of bases not matched to a gene: 3. Germline loops: CDR1 ENHRY, CDR2 SYGVKD. CDR3 size: 14 residues. The CDR3 protein is CAISGGQGLTEAFF. CDR3 DNA: TGTGCCATCAGTGGGGGACAGGGGCTCACTGAAGCTTTCTTT.

Concerning this clone itself: Its ends do not fully match the called genes, so a read error is possible. The V call is TRBV7-9, the J call TRBJ2-2, with 7 bases aligning to TRBD2. Germline V gene lookup returns CDR1 SEHNR and CDR2 FQNEAQ (reference sequence). CDR3 length equals 18 residues. CDR3 coding DNA: TGTTCCAGCAGACCGCCGACGGGACTACCTTCAAGAGCCGGGGAGCTGTTTTTT. This gives the protein CSSRPPTGLPSRAGELFF.

This clone was recorded once. The J gene is TRBJ2-1, the V gene TRBV10-1, with D uncertain. V was trimmed by 0 bases and J by 7 bases, leaving 10 bases between them. The CDR3 length is 14 residues. Germline values: CDR1 WNHNN, CDR2 SYGVQD (reference sequence). CDR3 coding DNA: TGCGCCAGCAGTGAGTCGGTCGCGGTTAATGAGCAGTTCTTC. Protein product: CASSESVAVNEQFF.

V and J are TRBV6-1 and TRBJ2-3, with D tentatively TRBD1 (5 bases). The CDR3 extends over 16 amino acids. V was cut by 2 bases and J by 0 bases, with 12 bases left in between. The V gene's germline CDR1 is MNHNS and CDR2 SASEGT. The CDR3 DNA is TGTGCCAGCAGTGAAAAACGGCAGGGTAGCACAGATACGCAGTATTTT. Its protein is CASSEKRQGSTDTQYF.

This clone was detected a few times. The chain joins TRBV5-6 to TRBJ2-2, with D possibly TRBD1 on 5 matching bases. V was shortened by 0 bases and J by 1 base, with 7 bases between the two germline ends. Per the germline V gene, CDR1 is SGHDT and CDR2 is YYEEEE. The CDR3 extends over 15 amino acids. The CDR3 nucleotides are TGTGCCAGCAGCTTGGAAGGGGAGAACACCGGGGAGCTGTTTTTT. Its protein product is CASSLEGENTGELFF.

This chain connects TRBV5-1 to TRBJ2-3; 9 bases agree with TRBD2. Germline trimming cut 0 bases from V and 5 bases from J; bases unmatched to any gene: 10. There are 17 residues in the CDR3. Looked up from germline, CDR1 is SGHRS and CDR2 is YFSETQ. This chain's CDR3 is CASSLGGGAWIKDTQYF. The CDR3 DNA reads as TGCGCCAGCAGCTTGGGCGGGGGGGCATGGATTAAAGATACGCAGTATTTT.

The V and J genes are TRBV9 and TRBJ1-1; TRBD1 is a possible D gene (5 bases). The CDR3 length is 13 residues. V was cut by 8 bases and J by 3 bases, with 14 bases left in between. Germline CDR1 SGDLS, CDR2 YYNGEE. CDR3 in amino acids: CARTRTPYTEAFF. Here the CDR3 DNA reads TGTGCCAGGACTCGGACACCCTACACTGAAGCTTTCTTT.

The rearrangement joins TRBV5-6 to TRBJ2-2; weak D call: TRBD2 (5 bases). Trimming left V 0 bases short and J 12 bases short, with 15 bases between. Germline V CDR1 and CDR2: SGHDT, YYEEEE. The CDR3 spans 14 residues. CDR3 sequence reads: CASSLEGPGMKLFF. The CDR3 bases are TGTGCCAGCAGCTTGGAGGGTCCGGGGATGAAGCTGTTTTTT. The full variable domain, rest sourced from reference TRBV5-6 and TRBJ2-2, is DAGVTQSPTHLIKTRGQQVTLRCSPKSGHDTVSWYQQALGQGPQFIFQYYEEEERQRGNFPDRFSGHQFPNYSSELNVNALLLGDSALYLCASSLEGPGMKLFFGEGSRLTVL.

The chain recombines TRBV5-8 with TRBJ2-2; D perhaps matches TRBD2 (6 bases). Germline CDR1 reads SGHTS; CDR2 reads YDEGEE. The CDR3 length is 14 residues. Between the trimmed V and J ends, which lost 2 bases and 6 bases, there was a span of 11 bases. The CDR3 region has the DNA TGTGCCAGCAGCTTAGGTAGCGGAGCCGGGGAGCTGTTTTTT. Protein product: CASSLGSGAGELFF.

This clone turned up a few times. The chain is built from TRBV6-1 and TRBJ1-1; no definite D call. Germline V gives CDR1 MNHNS, CDR2 SASEGT. This CDR3 has 13 amino acids. V lost 9 bases and J lost 6, with 17 bases in between. The CDR3 reads CASKREIDSEAFF. CDR3 in DNA: TGTGCCAGTAAGAGGGAAATCGATTCTGAAGCTTTCTTT.

The V gene is TRBV2, the J gene TRBJ1-5; a possible D gene is TRBD1 (5 bases). The CDR3 totals 14 residues. Deletions cut 3 bases from V and 5 bases from J, with 11 bases between. The V gene's germline CDR1 is SNHLY and CDR2 FYNNEI. CDR3 DNA: TGTGCCAGCAGTGACAGGGTATTGGATCAGCCCCAGCATTTT. Translated, it gives CASSDRVLDQPQHF.

This chain joins TRBV6-1 and TRBJ2-7; 8 bases match TRBD1. Germline V lookup: CDR1 MNHNS, CDR2 SASEGT. V shed 4 bases and J 6 bases; nucleotides not matched to a gene: 11. This CDR3 has 15 amino acids. The CDR3 loop is CASSATGTGFSEQYF. Written as DNA, the CDR3 is TGTGCCAGCAGTGCCACCGGGACAGGATTTTCCGAGCAGTACTTC.

The chain is built from TRBV6-6 and TRBJ2-7, with D tentatively TRBD2 (6 bases). Germline loops: CDR1 MNHNY, CDR2 SVGAGI (reference sequence). Trimming removed 2 bases from V and 7 bases from J, with 15 bases in between. The CDR3 sequence is 14 residues long. CDR3: CASSYVRTEGEQYV. CDR3 in DNA: TGTGCCAGCAGTTACGTCCGGACGGAGGGAGAGCAGTACGTC.

The CDR3 here is CASSSPPGTGFF. The CDR3 nucleotides are TGTGCCAGCTCATCTCCTCCGGGGACAGGGTTCTTC. The chain recombines TRBV18 with TRBJ2-1; 8 bases map to TRBD1. The CDR3 runs 12 residues. CDR1 and CDR2 (germline): KGHSH, LQKENI. J lost 15 bases, V lost 5 bases, and 9 bases had no gene match.

The chain uses TRBV7-2 and TRBJ1-2; TRBD1 agrees at 7 bases. V gave up 4 bases and J gave up 7 bases; unmatched junction bases: 18. This CDR3 has 17 residues. Germline values: CDR1 SGHTA, CDR2 FQGNSA. CDR3 sequence: CASSSRGRTGAERGYTF. The CDR3 DNA follows: TGTGCCAGCAGCTCCAGGGGTAGGACAGGCGCCGAGCGTGGCTACACCTTC. The whole variable domain, remainder taken from reference TRBV7-2 and TRBJ1-2, is GAGVSQSPSNKVTEKGKDVELRCDPISGHTALYWYRQSLGQGLEFLIYFQGNSAPDKSGLPSDRFSAERTGGSVSTLTIQRTQQEDSAVYLCASSSRGRTGAERGYTFGSGTRLTVV.

V is TRBV29-1 and J is TRBJ1-2; maybe TRBD1 (6 bases). Trimming took off 3 bases at V and 1 base at J, with 15 bases between the two ends. Germline loops: CDR1 SQVTM, CDR2 ANQGSEA. CDR3 length: 15 residues. As DNA, the CDR3 is TGCAGCGTTGAGGACAGACGTCAACTTAACTATGGCTACACCTTC. This sequence encodes CSVEDRRQLNYGYTF.

This clone was seen just once. The V call is TRBV15, the J call TRBJ1-5; 9 positions match TRBD1. This CDR3 has 20 amino acids. Germline trimming cut 0 bases from V and 7 bases from J; bases unmatched to any gene: 19. Germline assignment: CDR1 LNHNV and CDR2 YYDKDF (reference sequence). The CDR3 protein is CATSRETKIYTGTGHQPQHF. The CDR3 bases are TGTGCCACCAGCAGAGAAACCAAGATCTATACCGGGACAGGGCACCAGCCCCAGCATTTT.

This clone was recorded once. The V and J genes are TRBV9 and TRBJ2-3; TRBD2 matches 8 bases. Germline CDR1 is SGDLS and CDR2 is YYNGEE. This CDR3 has 15 amino acids. The ends lost 1 base at V and 10 bases at J; junction bases unmatched: 11. The CDR3 DNA reads as TGTGCCAGCAGCGTATCGGGACCGGGAGGGAGTCCGCAGTATTTT. This translates into CASSVSGPGGSPQYF.

This chain's CDR3 is CASSSLAGGPHRDTGELFF. The CDR3 DNA reads as TGTGCCAGCAGCTCTTTAGCGGGGGGGCCCCACCGGGACACCGGGGAGCTGTTTTTT. This rearrangement joins TRBV7-3 to TRBJ2-2; 11 bases fit TRBD2. The CDR3 is made up of 19 amino acids. J gave up 3 bases and V 4 bases, and 13 bases lay outside the gene matches. The germline V gene encodes CDR1 SGHTA and CDR2 FQGTGA.

V usage is TRBV2 and J usage is TRBJ2-5, with 14 bases lining up with TRBD2. This CDR3 is 16 amino acids long. The V gene end was trimmed by 1 base and the J gene end by 4 bases; junction bases not matched to a gene: 2. Per germline, CDR1 SNHLY and CDR2 FYNNEI. Here the CDR3 DNA reads TGTGCCAGCAGTGAAGGACTAGCGGGGGGGAGAGAGACCCAGTACTTC. It codes for CASSEGLAGGRETQYF.

The chain carries TRBV6-4 and TRBJ2-1; 15 bases agree with TRBD2. Per germline, CDR1 MRHNA and CDR2 SNTAGT. This CDR3 region has 15 residues. Trimming at V came to 6 bases and at J to 8 bases, leaving 5 bases not matched to a gene. DNA of the CDR3: TGTGCCAGCAGCGGACTAGCGGGGGGGCCCGATGAGCAGTTCTTC. It encodes CASSGLAGGPDEQFF.

The J gene is TRBJ1-1, the V gene TRBV6-1, with a tentative D call TRBD1 (5 bases). V lost 1 base and J 1 base, leaving 7 bases between the germline ends. CDR3 length: 14 amino acids. Germline CDR1 is MNHNS and CDR2 is SASEGT. CDR3 loop: CASSEGGANTEAFF. In DNA, the CDR3 is TGTGCCAGCAGTGAAGGGGGCGCGAACACTGAAGCTTTCTTT.

This sequence joins TRBV7-3 and TRBJ2-3; TRBD1 might be the D (5 bases). CDR1 is SGHTA and CDR2 is FQGTGA in the germline V gene. This CDR3 region has 14 residues. Trimming removed 2 bases at V and 2 bases at J, with 8 bases between. The CDR3 nucleotides read TGTGCCAGCAGCTTATCAGGGTCCACAGATACGCAGTATTTT. This codes for CASSLSGSTDTQYF.

The chain couples TRBV5-1 to TRBJ2-5; 12 nucleotides agree with TRBD2. This CDR3 spans 16 amino acids. CDR1 and CDR2 from the germline V gene are SGHRS and YFSETQ. V lost 4 bases and J lost 2; bases outside the gene matches: 6. In nucleotides, the CDR3 is TGCGCCAGCAGCATGACCGGGACTAGCGGGCAAGAGACCCAGTACTTC. As protein: CASSMTGTSGQETQYF.

The V and J genes are TRBV9 and TRBJ2-7; tentative D call: TRBD1 (5 bases). The V end lost 5 bases, the J end lost 1 base, and 10 bases lay between the germline ends. Germline V gene lookup returns CDR1 SGDLS and CDR2 YYNGEE. The CDR3 runs to 13 residues. The CDR3 coding sequence is TGTGCCAGCAGTGCCAGGGTTTCCTACGAGCAGTACGTC. It encodes CASSARVSYEQYV.